The present T cell receptor (beta chain) was sequenced within a study of T cells in Graves' hyperthyroidism and ophthalmopathy. V lost 4 bases to trimming and J lost 2 bases, with 6 bases between them. This CDR3 has 12 amino acids. The germline gives CDR1 SGHDT, CDR2 YYEEEE. Points from the study as a whole: Separating ophthalmopathy from stable hyperthyroidism was achieved by a 13 V-J model.

RNA transcripts provided the source from which TCR beta CDR3 regions were amplified. First-round RT-PCR with HTBI primers amplified the TCR CDR3 region. TCRdb independently ran MiXCR on the multiplex PCR reads; one entry per CDR3 protein. The sample holds more than 550,000 distinct CDR3 sequences; around a sixth are singletons and the top ten take 15% to 17%. This clonotype was observed a few times. Its antigen is not known. The chain combines TRBV5-6 with TRBJ1-2, with no clear D. The TCR sequence derives from a man aged 45-60 years with Graves' hyperthyroidism. The specimen sequenced was blood. The chain's CDR3 is CASSARNYGYTF. CDR3 sequence (DNA): TGTGCCAGCAGCGCCCGGAACTATGGCTACACCTTC.